This TCR beta chain is from a study of blood T cell repertoires in COVID-19. Only in-frame clones appear in the TCRdb table, and some are missing; sequencing was by immunoSEQ multiplex PCR. The sample holds roughly 130,000 clones, around 80% seen once. V dropped 0 bases and J dropped 9 bases, with 14 bases sitting between them. Germline values: CDR1 GTSNPN, CDR2 SVGIG (reference sequence). The CDR3 runs 13 residues. This chain links TRBV30 with TRBJ2-5, with a weak D call TRBD1 (5 bases). The receptor was isolated from a man aged 60 to 75 with acute or convalescent COVID-19. Sequences were obtained from peripheral blood. CDR3 loop: CAWSVGQGRAQYF. CDR3 bases: TGTGCCTGGAGTGTAGGGCAGGGTAGGGCCCAGTACTTC.